These 28 T cell receptor beta chains share one sample of origin, sequenced in a study of blood T cells in healthy people across ages. Together with a sample-barcoded 5' primer, a J-beta primer mix was included in a second PCR lasting roughly 7 to 11 cycles. TCRdb reprocessed the 5' RACE reads via MiXCR and lists one record per CDR3 protein. The data show roughly 800,000 distinct CDR3 sequences, roughly 53% seen once. Sequenced sample: blood. The receptors were gathered from an elderly man in good health.

This clonotype turned up a few times. The gene calls are TRBV4-2 and TRBJ2-1, with 11 bases aligning to TRBD2. CDR1 is LGHNA and CDR2 is YNFKEQ in the germline V gene. CDR3 length: 15 residues. V lost 1 base to trimming and J lost 8 bases; unmatched junction nucleotides: 4. The chain's CDR3 is CASSQVAGGAYEQFF. The CDR3 DNA follows: TGTGCCAGCAGCCAAGTAGCGGGAGGGGCCTATGAGCAGTTCTTC.

CDR3 nucleotides: TGTGCCAGCAGCTTAGCGGCGGGAGGGAATGAGCAGTTCTTC. Amino acids: CASSLAAGGNEQFF. The chain carries TRBV7-2 and TRBJ2-1; 9 bases align to TRBD2. The CDR3 runs to 14 residues. Germline CDR1 reads SGHTA; CDR2 reads FQGNSA. The V and J ends lost 0 bases and 7 bases, in that order; junction bases with no gene match: 1.

The rearrangement uses TRBV2 and TRBJ2-4; D is possibly TRBD1 or TRBD2 (5 bases each). Trimming stripped 4 bases from V and 0 bases from J, with 19 bases between. Germline V gene sequence: CDR1 SNHLY, CDR2 FYNNEI. The CDR3 is 18 residues long. The DNA of the CDR3 is TGTGCCAGCAGTGTACGGATAGCCGAGAGGGGAGCCAAAAACATTCAGTACTTC. Encoded protein: CASSVRIAERGAKNIQYF.

A word on this clonotype: The junction shows a germline mismatch at one end, possibly a read error. The rearrangement links TRBV12-3 or TRBV12-4 to TRBJ2-5; perhaps TRBD2 as D (6 bases). The J call may not be correct, given that the DNA end is closer to TRBJ2-7. CDR3 length: 14 residues. CDR3 sequence: CANSSSGVVSEQYF. For the CDR3, the DNA is TGTGCCAACAGTTCATCGGGAGTTGTCTCCGAGCAGTACTTC.

This rearrangement joins TRBV29-1 to TRBJ2-1; TRBD2 matches 10 bases. The V gene end was trimmed by 1 base and the J gene end by 4 bases; junction bases not matched to a gene: 4. Germline CDR1 is SQVTM and CDR2 is ANQGSEA. The CDR3 extends over 15 amino acids. The CDR3 DNA reads TGCAGCGTTGAAGGTGGACTAGCGGATTACAATGAGCAGTTCTTC. It encodes CSVEGGLADYNEQFF.

This clonotype was detected only once. The chain employs TRBV7-2 and TRBJ2-5; 10 nucleotides agree with TRBD2. This CDR3 is built from 15 residues. The V segment lost 5 bases and the J segment 11 bases; nucleotides outside the gene matches: 14. CDR1 is SGHTA and CDR2 is FQGNSA in the germline V gene. Written as DNA, the CDR3 is TGTGCCAGCAGCCAGAGCGGGAGGGCCGCCAATGAGCAGTACTTC. This gives the protein CASSQSGRAANEQYF.

This clonotype has more than one count but fewer than ten. The rearrangement uses TRBV20-1 and TRBJ1-1, with unresolved D. The CDR3 runs to 13 residues. Germline CDR1 DFQATT, CDR2 SNEGSKA (reference sequence). V was pared by 6 bases and J by 6 bases, with 17 bases between. CDR3 nucleotides: TGCAGTGCGCCCCGGCTCCCCGGCGCTGAAGCTTTCTTT. This gives the protein CSAPRLPGAEAFF.

Concerning this clonotype: Because the CDR3's place on the DNA is in doubt, the DNA is left out and the CDR3 is given as listed by TCRdb. V is TRBV5-1 and J is TRBJ2-1. Per germline, CDR1 SGHRS and CDR2 YFSETQ. The CDR3 sequence runs 15 residues, both termini included. The CDR3: CASSLEGDFGNEQFF.

The chain carries TRBV3-1 and TRBJ1-4; D unresolved. CDR1 and CDR2 from the germline V gene are LGHDT and YNNKEL (reference sequence). The germline V and J ends were trimmed by 0 bases and 13 bases, with 12 bases remaining between them. The CDR3 is 13 residues long. Written as DNA, the CDR3 is TGTGCCAGCAGCCAAGATCCCGCTGGAGGACTGTTTTTT. Amino acids: CASSQDPAGGLFF.

The genes are TRBV2 and TRBJ2-7; D gene unclear. The CDR3 runs 10 residues. Germline CDR1 SNHLY, CDR2 FYNNEI. The V end lost 4 bases, the J end lost 4 bases, and 2 bases lay between the germline ends. CDR3 sequence (DNA): TGTGCCAGCAGTGTTTACGAGCAGTACTTC. Protein product: CASSVYEQYF.

This clonotype was recorded only once. The chain uses TRBV5-5 and TRBJ2-3; D not resolved. CDR3 length equals 12 residues. V gave up 4 bases and J gave up 14 bases, with 17 bases separating them. CDR1 is SGHKS and CDR2 is YYEKEE in the germline V gene (reference sequence). The CDR3: CASSNTGGDAYF. The CDR3 bases are TGTGCCAGCAGCAACACTGGTGGCGACGCGTATTTT.

CDR3 protein: CASSWVGVEQFF. Here the CDR3 DNA reads TGTGCCAGCAGCTGGGTAGGGGTCGAGCAGTTCTTC. The chain carries TRBV12-3 or TRBV12-4 and TRBJ2-1, with a possible D match to TRBD1 (5 bases). V gave up 6 bases and J gave up 10 bases, with 13 bases separating them. This CDR3 region has 12 residues.

The chain uses TRBV29-1 and TRBJ1-6, with D possibly being TRBD1 (5 bases). Trimming removed 7 bases at V and 11 bases at J, with 12 bases between. The CDR3 consists of 11 residues. Per germline, CDR1 SQVTM and CDR2 ANQGSEA. CDR3 amino acids: CSGLRVTPLHF. In nucleotides, the CDR3 is TGCAGCGGACTCAGGGTTACACCCCTCCACTTT.

This chain joins TRBV2 and TRBJ1-1; 8 nucleotides match TRBD1. CDR3 length: 15 amino acids. With V trimmed by 4 bases and J by 6 bases, 10 bases remained unmatched. The germline CDR1 and CDR2 sequences are SNHLY and FYNNEI. The CDR3, as DNA: TGTGCCAGCAGTGTCAGGGACAGGCCGTTTTCTGAAGCTTTCTTT. This gives the protein CASSVRDRPFSEAFF. Filled out from reference TRBV2 and TRBJ1-1, the complete variable domain reads EPEVTQTPSHQVTQMGQEVILRCVPISNHLYFYWYRQILGQKVEFLVSFYNNEISEKSEIFDDQFSVERPDGSNFTLKIRSTKLEDSAMYFCASSVRDRPFSEAFFGQGTRLTVV.

This clonotype was recorded a few times. The V gene is TRBV9, the J gene TRBJ2-7; D gene unclear. The germline CDR1 and CDR2 sequences are SGDLS and YYNGEE. This CDR3 is 13 amino acids long. The V gene lost 3 bases and the J gene lost 0 bases, with 7 bases spanning the gap. The CDR3 DNA sequence: TGTGCCAGCAGCGATAGCTTCTCCTACGAGCAGTACTTC. Translating it yields CASSDSFSYEQYF.

The chain recombines TRBV6-6 with TRBJ2-3; possibly TRBD1 for D (5 bases). The germline gives CDR1 MNHNY, CDR2 SVGAGI (reference sequence). This CDR3 contains 15 residues. With 2 bases removed from V and 1 base from J, the gap between germline ends came to 10 bases. CDR3 amino acids: CASSYRTSRTDTQYF. CDR3 sequence (DNA): TGTGCCAGCAGTTACAGGACAAGCCGCACAGATACGCAGTATTTT.

This clonotype was observed a handful of times. This chain uses TRBV7-6 with TRBJ1-4, with D possibly being TRBD1 (6 bases). V shed 5 bases and J shed 10 bases, with 23 bases lying between them. Looked up from germline, CDR1 is SGHVS and CDR2 is FNYEAQ. The CDR3 spans 16 residues. Here the CDR3 reads CASSADRLGTVGKLFF. The DNA of the CDR3 is TGTGCCAGCAGCGCTGACAGGCTCGGCACAGTCGGAAAACTGTTTTTT.

The rearrangement links TRBV7-2 to TRBJ1-6, with a weak D call TRBD1 (5 bases). CDR1 and CDR2 from the germline V gene are SGHTA and FQGNSA. CDR3 size: 14 residues. V was cut by 6 bases and J by 9 bases, with 15 bases left in between. For the CDR3, the DNA is TGTGCCAGCAGGAGGGGCAGGGAGTCTTCACCCCTCCACTTT. Its translation is CASRRGRESSPLHF.

In this sample, this clonotype turned up a few times. The chain is built from TRBV29-1 and TRBJ1-2; 8 bases align to TRBD1. Trimming removed 7 bases from V and 4 bases from J; junction bases left unmatched: 2. From germline, CDR1 is SQVTM and CDR2 ANQGSEA. The CDR3 covers 11 residues. The CDR3 bases are TGCAGCGATGGACAGGGCTATGGCTACACCTTC. Its protein product is CSDGQGYGYTF. The full variable domain, in which reference TRBV29-1 and TRBJ1-2 provide the parts outside the CDR3, is SAVISQKPSRDICQRGTSLTIQCQVDSQVTMMFWYRQQPGQSLTLIATANQGSEATYESGFVIDKFPISRPNLTFSTLTVSNMSPEDSSIYLCSDGQGYGYTFGSGTRLTVV.

In its sample, this clonotype was seen a few times. The gene calls are TRBV29-1 and TRBJ2-7; either TRBD1 or TRBD2 may fit D (5 bases each). The CDR3 contains 12 residues. Trimming shortened V by 6 bases and J by 6 bases, and 15 bases separated the two germline ends. Per germline, CDR1 SQVTM and CDR2 ANQGSEA. The CDR3 reads CSVAAGRGEQYF. The CDR3 DNA reads as TGCAGCGTCGCAGCAGGGAGAGGCGAGCAGTACTTC.

This chain links TRBV24-1 with TRBJ2-4, with 8 bases that match TRBD2. Germline trimming cut 9 bases from V and 13 bases from J; bases unmatched to any gene: 16. The CDR3 spans 14 residues. The germline V gene encodes CDR1 KGHDR and CDR2 SFDVKD. CDR3 residues: CATASGSSYNEQYF. The CDR3 DNA sequence: TGTGCCACCGCCAGCGGGAGCTCCTACAATGAGCAGTACTTC.

This chain links TRBV24-1 with TRBJ2-5; D is possibly TRBD2 (7 bases). The CDR3 spans 15 residues. The germline V gene encodes CDR1 KGHDR and CDR2 SFDVKD. V lost 2 bases to trimming and J lost 5 bases, with 14 bases between them. CDR3 protein: CATSDWRGGGETQYF. In DNA form, the CDR3 reads TGTGCCACCAGTGATTGGAGAGGGGGAGGGGAGACCCAGTACTTC.

In its sample, this clonotype was seen a few times. The chain couples TRBV6-6 to TRBJ2-5; D is possibly TRBD2 (5 bases). Gene TRBJ2-7 matches the end of the DNA better, so the J call may be wrong. The CDR3 has 14 residues. Germline V gene data show CDR1 as MNHNY and CDR2 as SVGAGI (reference sequence). The CDR3, as DNA: TGTGCCAGCTCGTCTGGAAGCGGATATTACGAGCAGTACTTC. Its protein product is CASSSGSGYYEQYF.

This clonotype showed up many times. The chain employs TRBV11-1 and TRBJ2-5; 7 nucleotides agree with TRBD2. The germline CDR1 and CDR2 sequences are SGHAT and FQDESV (reference sequence). This CDR3 comprises 13 residues. V was pared by 1 base and J by 4 bases, with 0 bases of the junction left unmatched. CDR3 protein: CASSLGLAETQYF. DNA of the CDR3: TGTGCCAGCAGCTTAGGACTAGCAGAGACCCAGTACTTC. Complete variable domain (other parts from reference TRBV11-1 and TRBJ2-5): EAEVAQSPRYKITEKSQAVAFWCDPISGHATLYWYRQILGQGPELLVQFQDESVVDDSQLPKDRFSAERLKGVDSTLKIQPAELGDSAMYLCASSLGLAETQYFGPGTRLLVL.

This clonotype appeared once. The CDR3 nucleotides read TGTGCCAGCAGCCAAGTAGGGGGCGGCTATGGCTACACCTTC. Encoded protein: CASSQVGGGYGYTF. The genes are TRBV3-1 and TRBJ1-2; 7 bases map to TRBD1. The CDR3 consists of 14 residues. Unmatched junction bases numbered 3, after V lost 1 base and J lost 4 bases. Germline V CDR1 and CDR2: LGHDT, YNNKEL (reference sequence).

Points on this clonotype: At one end, the junction sequence differs from germline, possibly due to a read error. The chain employs TRBV15 and TRBJ2-7; D is perhaps TRBD1 or TRBD2 (6 bases each). The CDR3 sequence is 14 residues long. Germline V gives CDR1 LNHNV, CDR2 YYDKDF (reference sequence). DNA of the CDR3: TGCGCCACCAGCAGGGGAGGAACCTCCCATGAGCAGTACTTC. This gives the protein CATSRGGTSHEQYF.

This clonotype was counted a single time. Its ends do not fully match the called genes, so a read error is possible. The chain couples TRBV7-3 to TRBJ2-7; TRBD2 matches 12 bases. The CDR3 sequence is 15 residues long. CDR1 is SGHTA and CDR2 is FQGTGA in the germline V gene. The DNA of the CDR3 is TGTGTCAGCAGCTTAGGGGGGACTAGCGGGTACGAGCAGTACTTC. This encodes CVSSLGGTSGYEQYF.

The gene calls are TRBV2 and TRBJ1-1; D remains unclear. The CDR3 spans 14 residues. V was clipped by 6 bases and J by 7 bases, with 18 bases between them. The germline gives CDR1 SNHLY, CDR2 FYNNEI. The CDR3 DNA reads TGTGCCAGCAGCCTTATGGCGGGCACCGGTGAAGCTTTCTTT. This translates into CASSLMAGTGEAFF. The complete variable domain, with remaining parts taken from reference TRBV2 and TRBJ1-1, reads EPEVTQTPSHQVTQMGQEVILRCVPISNHLYFYWYRQILGQKVEFLVSFYNNEISEKSEIFDDQFSVERPDGSNFTLKIRSTKLEDSAMYFCASSLMAGTGEAFFGQGTRLTVV.